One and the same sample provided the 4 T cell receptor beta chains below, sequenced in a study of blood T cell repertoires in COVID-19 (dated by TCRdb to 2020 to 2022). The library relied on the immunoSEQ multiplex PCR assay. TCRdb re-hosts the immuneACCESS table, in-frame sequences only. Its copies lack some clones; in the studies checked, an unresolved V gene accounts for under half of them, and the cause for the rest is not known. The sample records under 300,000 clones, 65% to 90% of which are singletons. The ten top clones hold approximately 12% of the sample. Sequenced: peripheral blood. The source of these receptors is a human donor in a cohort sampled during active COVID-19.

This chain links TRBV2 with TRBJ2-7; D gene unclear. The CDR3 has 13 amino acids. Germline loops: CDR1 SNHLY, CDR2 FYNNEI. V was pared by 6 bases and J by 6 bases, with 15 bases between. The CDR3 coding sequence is TGTGCCAGCAGGTGGCAAGTCACCGCCGAGCAGTACTTC. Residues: CASRWQVTAEQYF.

This chain's CDR3 is CASSTGGAGTAETQYF. The CDR3 nucleotides are TGTGCCAGCAGCACCGGGGGGGCAGGGACGGCGGAGACCCAGTACTTC. The chain has TRBV5-5 and TRBJ2-5; TRBD2 matches 8 bases. CDR1 and CDR2 (germline): SGHKS, YYEKEE (reference sequence). J gave up 5 bases and V 4 bases, and 13 bases lay outside the gene matches. The CDR3 totals 16 residues.

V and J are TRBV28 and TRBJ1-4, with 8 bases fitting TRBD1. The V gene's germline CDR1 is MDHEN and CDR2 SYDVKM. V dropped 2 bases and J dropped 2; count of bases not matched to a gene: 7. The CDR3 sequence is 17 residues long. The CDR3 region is CASSLGQGWATNEKLFF. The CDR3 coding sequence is TGTGCCAGCAGTTTAGGACAGGGCTGGGCGACTAATGAAAAACTGTTTTTT.

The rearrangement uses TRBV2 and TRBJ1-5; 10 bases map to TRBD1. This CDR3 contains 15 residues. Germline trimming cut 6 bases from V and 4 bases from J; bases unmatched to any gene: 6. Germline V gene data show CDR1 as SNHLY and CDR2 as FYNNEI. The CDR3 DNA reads TGTGCCAGCAGGGTCGGGACAGGGGCTAATCAGCCCCAGCATTTT. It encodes CASRVGTGANQPQHF. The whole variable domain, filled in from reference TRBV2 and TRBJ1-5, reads EPEVTQTPSHQVTQMGQEVILRCVPISNHLYFYWYRQILGQKVEFLVSFYNNEISEKSEIFDDQFSVERPDGSNFTLKIRSTKLEDSAMYFCASRVGTGANQPQHFGDGTRLSIL.